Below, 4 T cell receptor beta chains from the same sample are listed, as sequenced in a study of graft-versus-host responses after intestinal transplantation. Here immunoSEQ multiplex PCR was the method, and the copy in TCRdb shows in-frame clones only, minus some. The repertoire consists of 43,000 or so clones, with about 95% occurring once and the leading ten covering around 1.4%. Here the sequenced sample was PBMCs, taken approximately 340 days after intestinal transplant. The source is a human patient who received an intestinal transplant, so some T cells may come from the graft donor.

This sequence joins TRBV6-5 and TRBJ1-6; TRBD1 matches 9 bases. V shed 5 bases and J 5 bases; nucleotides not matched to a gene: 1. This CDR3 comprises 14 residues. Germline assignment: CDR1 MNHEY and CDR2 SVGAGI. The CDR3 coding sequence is TGTGCCAGCAGTGACAGGGGGAATAATTCACCCCTCCACTTT. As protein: CASSDRGNNSPLHF.

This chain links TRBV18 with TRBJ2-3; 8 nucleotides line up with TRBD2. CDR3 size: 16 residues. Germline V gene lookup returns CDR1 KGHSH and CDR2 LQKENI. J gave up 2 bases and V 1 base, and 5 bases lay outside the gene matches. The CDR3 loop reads CASSPLGGGHTDTQYF. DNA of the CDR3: TGTGCCAGCTCACCACTCGGGGGGGGCCACACAGATACGCAGTATTTT.

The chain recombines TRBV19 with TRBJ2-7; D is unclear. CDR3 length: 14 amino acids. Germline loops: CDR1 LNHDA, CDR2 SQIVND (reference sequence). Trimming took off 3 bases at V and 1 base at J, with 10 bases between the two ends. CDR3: CASSMADLSYEQYF. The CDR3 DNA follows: TGTGCCAGTAGTATGGCAGATCTATCCTACGAGCAGTACTTC.

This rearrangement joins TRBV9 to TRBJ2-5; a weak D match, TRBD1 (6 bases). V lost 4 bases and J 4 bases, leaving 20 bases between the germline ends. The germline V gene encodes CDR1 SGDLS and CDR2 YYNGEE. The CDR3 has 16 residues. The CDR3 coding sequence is TGTGCCAGCAGCCCCCGAGGGGGAGCGAAAGGAGAGACCCAGTACTTC. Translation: CASSPRGGAKGETQYF.